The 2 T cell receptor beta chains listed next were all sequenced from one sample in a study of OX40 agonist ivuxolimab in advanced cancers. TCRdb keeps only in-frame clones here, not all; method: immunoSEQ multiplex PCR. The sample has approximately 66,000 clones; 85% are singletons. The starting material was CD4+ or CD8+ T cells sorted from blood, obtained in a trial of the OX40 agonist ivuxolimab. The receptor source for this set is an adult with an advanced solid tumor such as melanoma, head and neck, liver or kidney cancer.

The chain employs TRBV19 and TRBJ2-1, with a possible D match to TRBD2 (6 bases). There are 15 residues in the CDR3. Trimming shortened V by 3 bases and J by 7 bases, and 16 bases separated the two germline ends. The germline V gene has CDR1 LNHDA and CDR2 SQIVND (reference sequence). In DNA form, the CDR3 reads TGTGCCAGTAGTATTATAACTAGCTGGGGTAATGAGCAGTTCTTC. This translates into CASSIITSWGNEQFF. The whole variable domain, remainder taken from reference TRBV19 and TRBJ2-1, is DGGITQSPKYLFRKEGQNVTLSCEQNLNHDAMYWYRQDPGQGLRLIYYSQIVNDFQKGDIAEGYSVSREKKESFPLTVTSAQKNPTAFYLCASSIITSWGNEQFFGPGTRLTVL.

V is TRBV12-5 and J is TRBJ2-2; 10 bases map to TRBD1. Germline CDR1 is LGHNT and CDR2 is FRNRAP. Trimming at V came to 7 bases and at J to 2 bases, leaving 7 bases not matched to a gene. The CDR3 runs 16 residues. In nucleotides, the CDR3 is TGTGCTAGTGCCCCGGGGGACAGGGGTAACACCGGGGAGCTGTTTTTT. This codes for CASAPGDRGNTGELFF.